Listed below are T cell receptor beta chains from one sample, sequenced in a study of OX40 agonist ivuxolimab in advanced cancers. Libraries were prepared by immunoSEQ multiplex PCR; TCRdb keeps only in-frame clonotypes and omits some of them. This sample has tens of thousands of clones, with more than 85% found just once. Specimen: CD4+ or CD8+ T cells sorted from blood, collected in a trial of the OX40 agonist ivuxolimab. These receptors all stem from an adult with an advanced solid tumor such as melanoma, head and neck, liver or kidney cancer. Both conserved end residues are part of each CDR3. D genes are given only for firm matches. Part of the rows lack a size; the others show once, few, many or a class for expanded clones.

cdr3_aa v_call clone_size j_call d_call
CASRGYKTLSRFSGANVLTF TRBV19 - TRBJ2-6 -
CASSSGLAGGPSGELFF TRBV7-2 - TRBJ2-2 TRBD2
CASSVAPGGDEAFF TRBV7-9 - TRBJ1-1 -
CASTMGQGYEQYF TRBV6-5 - TRBJ2-7 TRBD1
CASSFSAHPPGANVLTF TRBV5-1 - TRBJ2-6 -
CASSPGDFGRNTIYF TRBV11-2 - TRBJ1-3 -
CASSPGKGYQETQYF TRBV6-1 - TRBJ2-5 -
CASSIVSGDRSPLHF TRBV6-5 few TRBJ1-6 -
CASSEEWKTQYF TRBV25-1 - TRBJ2-5 -
CASSQGYSYVGNEQFF TRBV4-1 - TRBJ2-1 -
CASRLGLLPDTQYF TRBV27 - TRBJ2-3 -
CASSLPGQGTNEKLFF TRBV5-1 - TRBJ1-4 TRBD1
CASSRGGGGNEQYF TRBV4-3 - - -
CASTRTASVDPLHF TRBV19 - TRBJ1-6 -
CASSPQPGELFF TRBV18 - TRBJ2-2 -
CASSAGEVGPQHF TRBV6-1 - TRBJ1-5 -
CASSEDLHETQYF TRBV2 - TRBJ2-5 -
CASSKGLGPGYEQYF TRBV21-1 - - -
CASSPTGAYGYTF TRBV2 - TRBJ1-2 TRBD1
CASSWTRGSGEQYF TRBV2 - TRBJ2-7 TRBD2
CASSLGGAIQETQYF TRBV6-5 - TRBJ2-5 -
CASSLFTGTYEQYF TRBV11-1 - TRBJ2-7 -
CASSIGSEQFF TRBV19 - TRBJ2-1 -
CASSLGQGGNEQFF TRBV7-3 - TRBJ2-1 TRBD1
CASSDWGTSYGYTF TRBV2 - TRBJ1-2 -
CASSLGLETQYF TRBV11-2 - TRBJ2-5 -
CASMGGLVTEAFF TRBV6-6 - TRBJ1-1 -
CAIHLIPTGGYNEQFF TRBV2 - TRBJ2-1 TRBD2
CAGTRGGSYEQYF TRBV2 - TRBJ2-7 TRBD2
CSVGQGEETQYF TRBV29-1 - TRBJ2-5 TRBD1
CASLGQGAYEQYF TRBV6-1 - TRBJ2-7 TRBD1
CASRSAGRWAQTQYF TRBV12-2 once TRBJ2-5 -
CASSLGGMGNQPQHF TRBV28 - TRBJ1-5 -
CASSDNEQYF TRBV28 - TRBJ2-7 -
CASSPHGGVQETQYF TRBV4-1 once TRBJ2-5 TRBD2
CASSLGLAGDANTQYF TRBV5-1 - TRBJ2-3 TRBD2
CAKPSALGTEAFF TRBV2 - TRBJ1-1 -
CASSSGTHEQYF TRBV27 - TRBJ2-7 -
CASSFRGPAYDTQYF TRBV5-1 - TRBJ2-3 -
CASSSSYGEQYF TRBV7-9 - TRBJ2-5 -
CASSPPAGGDYGYTF TRBV28 - TRBJ1-2 TRBD1